This T cell receptor beta chain was identified in a study of T cell repertoires in cytomegalovirus infection. In the study overall: Matching HLA type and CMV infection were both indicated by public TCR beta signatures. General study points: Dominant in the ex vivo response were TCR beta clonotypes restricted by HLA-C and specific for CMV.

Many counts were recorded for this clonotype. Antigen: not known. Germline values: CDR1 SGHDT, CDR2 YYEEEE. The CDR3 spans 16 residues. V was clipped by 1 base and J by 5 bases; unmatched bases: 7. Via MiXCR, TCRdb re-called the reads, giving one row per CDR3 protein. This table has about 260,000 distinct CDR3 sequences, roughly 10% appearing once. The J gene is TRBJ2-2, the V gene TRBV5-6; 8 positions match TRBD1. Sequencing was done on a sample of PBMCs. This clonotype was obtained from a human donor in good health (CMV status not recorded). Some clones in this sample may be carry-over from other donors' samples. The CDR3 region has the DNA TGTGCCAGCAGCTTGAAAGGACAGGGTGGTACCGGGGAGCTGTTTTTT. Protein sequence: CASSLKGQGGTGELFF.